This T cell receptor (beta chain) appears in the sequencing data of a study of shared clonotypes between healthy human individuals. About this clone itself: Its cognate antigen is unknown. At the DNA level, this CDR3 is encoded by other sequences in the same sample as well.

Whole-study findings and limits: Sequencing depth was predicted to influence how clonotypes are shared among donors. Several donors held approximately 4.5% of naive CD4 clonotypes in common. The four-donor shared clonotypes exceeded non-shared clonotypes in generation probability, with non-shared ones scoring lower.

It was CD45RO-negative cells, positively selected for CCR7, that made up naive CD8 cells, with terminally differentiated effector memory CD45RA+ cells excluded. Sequencing used immunoSEQ multiplex PCR; TCRdb keeps in-frame clones, though not all of them. The sample consists of a few million clones, 93% of them appearing once. The CDR3 contains 14 residues. CDR1 is MDHEN and CDR2 is SYDVKM in the germline V gene. V lost 3 bases, J lost 0 bases, and 8 bases lay in between. Sequenced: naive CD8+ T cells from PBMCs. The source of this sequence is a man between 18 and 35 years old in good health. Some clones in this sample may be carry-over from other donors' samples. The chain couples TRBV28 to TRBJ1-1; perhaps TRBD1 as D (5 bases). The CDR3 reads CASSFDRMNTEAFF. In nucleotides, the CDR3 is TGTGCCAGCAGTTTTGACAGAATGAACACTGAAGCTTTCTTT.